This TCR beta chain was sequenced for a study of cytomegalovirus exposure and HLA in healthy donors. Across the whole study: An early release of data contained approximately 85 million unique TCRs, which came from HLA-typed donors. The study placed about 86% of its approximately 400 genotyped donors in the Caucasian-associated ancestry cluster.

The CDR3 covers 12 residues. Trimming removed 8 bases at V and 1 base at J, with 8 bases between. Per the germline V gene, CDR1 is SEHNR and CDR2 is FQNEAQ (reference sequence). The PCR was carried out with 60 Vbeta primers and 13 Jbeta primers. Clones were read by immunoSEQ multiplex PCR, and TCRdb kept only the in-frame ones, dropping some. This repertoire shows about 200,000 clones, around 80% found once; its top ten account for under 4.5%. A note on this clone: Its antigen is undetermined.

General study points: One later analysis reportedly identified an Asian-associated ancestry cluster that showed fewer N-insertions than the roughly 640-donor mean. It emerged from a later analysis that several of the most significant clusters appeared to be linked to common viral pathogens.

This clonotype was obtained from a woman aged 30 to 39 in good health and CMV-seropositive. The gene calls are TRBV7-9 and TRBJ1-1; D unclear. The sample taken for sequencing was PBMCs. CDR3 in amino acids: CASLDWNTEAFF. CDR3 bases: TGTGCCAGCCTAGACTGGAACACTGAAGCTTTCTTT.